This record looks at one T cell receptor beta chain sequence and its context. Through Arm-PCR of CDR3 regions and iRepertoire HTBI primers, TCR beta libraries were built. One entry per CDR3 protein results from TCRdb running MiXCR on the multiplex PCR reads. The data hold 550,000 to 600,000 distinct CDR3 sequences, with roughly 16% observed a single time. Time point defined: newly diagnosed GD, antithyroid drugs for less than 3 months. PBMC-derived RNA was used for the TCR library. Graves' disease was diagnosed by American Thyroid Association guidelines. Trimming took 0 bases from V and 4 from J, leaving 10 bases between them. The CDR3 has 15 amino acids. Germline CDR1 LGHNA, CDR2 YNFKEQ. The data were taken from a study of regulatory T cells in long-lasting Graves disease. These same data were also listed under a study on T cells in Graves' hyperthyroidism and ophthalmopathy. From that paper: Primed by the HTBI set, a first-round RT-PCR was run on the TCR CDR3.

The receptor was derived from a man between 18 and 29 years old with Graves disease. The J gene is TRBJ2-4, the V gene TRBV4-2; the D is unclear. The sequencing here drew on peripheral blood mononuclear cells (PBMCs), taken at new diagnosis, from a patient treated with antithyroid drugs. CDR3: CASSQDHESKNIQYF. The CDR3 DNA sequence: TGTGCCAGCAGCCAAGATCATGAATCGAAAAACATTCAGTACTTC.